This TCR beta chain was recovered during a study of tumor-infiltrating lymphocytes in localized non-small cell lung cancer. Study overall: Several tumor histologies, both smoking statuses, and some post-neoadjuvant chemotherapy samples were included. Tumor tissue and non-adjacent uninvolved lung came from each patient.

Study-wide results and limits: Different pieces of the same tissue were used for each assay. T-cell fraction did not differ between immunotypes IM1 and IM2.

This CDR3 spans 14 amino acids. CDR1 and CDR2 from the germline V gene are KGHSH and LQKENI. Trimming took off 3 bases at V and 4 bases at J, with 7 bases between the two ends. This clone has more than one count but fewer than ten. No antigen is known for it. Profiled with immunoSEQ multiplex PCR; TCRdb holds only in-frame clones, not every one. The repertoire holds 15,000 to 20,000 clones, with approximately 80% as singletons. Sequenced sample: lung tumor tissue. This receptor was taken from a human donor with non-small cell lung cancer. The genes are TRBV18 and TRBJ1-6, with D tentatively TRBD1 (5 bases). This CDR3 is CASSPTEYNSPLHF. The CDR3 DNA is TGTGCCAGCTCACCGACAGAATATAATTCACCCCTCCACTTT.